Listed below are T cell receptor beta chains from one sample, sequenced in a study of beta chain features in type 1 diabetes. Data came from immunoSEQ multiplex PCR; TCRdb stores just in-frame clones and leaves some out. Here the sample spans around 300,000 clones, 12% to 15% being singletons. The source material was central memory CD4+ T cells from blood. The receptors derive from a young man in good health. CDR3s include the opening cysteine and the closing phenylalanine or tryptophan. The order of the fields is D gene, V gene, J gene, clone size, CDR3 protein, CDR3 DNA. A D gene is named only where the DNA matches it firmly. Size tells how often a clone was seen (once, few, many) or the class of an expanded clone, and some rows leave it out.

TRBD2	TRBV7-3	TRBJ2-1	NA	CASSRLAGESEQFF	TGTGCCAGCAGTCGACTAGCGGGAGAATCTGAGCAGTTCTTC
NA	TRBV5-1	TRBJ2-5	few	CASSVGTHQETQYF	TGCGCCAGCAGCGTCGGGACACATCAAGAGACCCAGTACTTC
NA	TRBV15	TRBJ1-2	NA	CATSRGENGYTF	TGTGCCACCAGCAGGGGCGAGAATGGCTACACCTTC
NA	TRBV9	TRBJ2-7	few	CASSLGGFYEQYF	TGTGCCAGCAGCTTAGGCGGCTTCTACGAGCAGTACTTC
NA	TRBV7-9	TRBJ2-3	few	CASSLRDRQYF	TGTGCCAGCAGCTTACGGGATCGGCAGTATTTT
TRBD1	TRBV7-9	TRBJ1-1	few	CASSPQGGPEAFF	TGTGCCAGCAGCCCTCAGGGGGGTCCTGAAGCTTTCTTT
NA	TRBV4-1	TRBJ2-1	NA	CASSLWGWNEQFF	TGCGCCAGCAGCCTGTGGGGGTGGAATGAGCAGTTCTTC
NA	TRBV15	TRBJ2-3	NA	CATSRGGQGGTDTQYF	TGTGCCACCAGCAGAGGCGGACAGGGAGGGACAGATACGCAGTATTTT
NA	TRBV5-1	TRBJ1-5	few	CASSLDRADQPQHF	TGCGCCAGCAGCTTGGACAGGGCCGATCAGCCCCAGCATTTT
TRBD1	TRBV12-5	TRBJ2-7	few	CASGLGTGYQIEQYF	TGTGCTAGTGGTTTAGGGACAGGGTATCAGATCGAGCAGTACTTC
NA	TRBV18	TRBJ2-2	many	CASSRTNTGELFF	TGTGCCAGCTCCAGAACGAACACCGGGGAGCTGTTTTTT
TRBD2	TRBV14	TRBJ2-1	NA	CASRPTSGSYNEQFF	TGTGCCAGCAGACCCACTAGCGGCTCCTACAATGAGCAGTTCTTC
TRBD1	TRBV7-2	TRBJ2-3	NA	CASSLVPSQGVTDTQYF	TGTGCCAGCAGCTTAGTACCGTCGCAGGGGGTCACAGATACGCAGTATTTT
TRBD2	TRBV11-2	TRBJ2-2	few	CASSPLAGNTGELFF	TGTGCCAGCAGCCCTCTAGCGGGAAACACCGGGGAGCTGTTTTTT
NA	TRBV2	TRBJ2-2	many	CASSEHGFLNGELFF	TGTGCCAGCAGTGAGCATGGGTTCCTGAACGGGGAGCTGTTTTTT
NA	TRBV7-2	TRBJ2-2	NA	CASSLAGNTGELFF	TGTGCCAGCAGCTTAGCAGGGAACACCGGGGAGCTGTTTTTT
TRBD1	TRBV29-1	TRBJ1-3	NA	CSVGDRGSGNTIYF	TGCAGCGTCGGGGACAGGGGGTCTGGAAACACCATATATTTT
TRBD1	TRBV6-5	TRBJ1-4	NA	CASSPRDRVWEKLFF	TGTGCCAGCAGTCCAAGGGACAGGGTTTGGGAAAAACTGTTTTTT
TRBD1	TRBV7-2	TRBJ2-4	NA	CASSPDRVQYF	TGTGCCAGCAGCCCAGACAGGGTTCAGTACTTC
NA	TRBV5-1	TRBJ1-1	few	CASGHEGPEAFF	TGCGCCAGCGGTCATGAGGGGCCTGAAGCTTTCTTT
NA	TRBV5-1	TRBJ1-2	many	CASSLDPNYGYTF	TGCGCCAGCAGCTTGGATCCCAACTATGGCTACACCTTC
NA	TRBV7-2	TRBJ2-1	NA	CASSLVGGSSYNEQFF	TGTGCCAGCAGCTTAGTAGGCGGTAGCTCCTACAATGAGCAGTTCTTC